This entry concerns a single T cell receptor beta chain. The data are from a study of OX40 agonist ivuxolimab in advanced cancers. CDR3 size: 14 residues. With 6 bases clipped from V and 4 bases from J, the junction kept 5 bases outside the gene matches. Germline CDR1 and CDR2: SGHRS and YFSETQ. The repertoire was sequenced with immunoSEQ multiplex PCR; TCRdb's copy has only in-frame clones and lacks some. This sample has about 69,000 clones; roughly nine tenths occur once, and the top ten carry less than 0.3%. The chain joins TRBV5-1 to TRBJ2-3, with 10 bases fitting TRBD2. Sequencing used CD4+ or CD8+ T cells sorted from blood, obtained in a trial of the OX40 agonist ivuxolimab. The receptor comes from an adult with an advanced solid tumor such as melanoma, head and neck, liver or kidney cancer. The CDR3 DNA reads as TGCGCCAGCAAAAAAGCGGGAGGGGCAGATACGCAGTATTTT. Translating it yields CASKKAGGADTQYF.